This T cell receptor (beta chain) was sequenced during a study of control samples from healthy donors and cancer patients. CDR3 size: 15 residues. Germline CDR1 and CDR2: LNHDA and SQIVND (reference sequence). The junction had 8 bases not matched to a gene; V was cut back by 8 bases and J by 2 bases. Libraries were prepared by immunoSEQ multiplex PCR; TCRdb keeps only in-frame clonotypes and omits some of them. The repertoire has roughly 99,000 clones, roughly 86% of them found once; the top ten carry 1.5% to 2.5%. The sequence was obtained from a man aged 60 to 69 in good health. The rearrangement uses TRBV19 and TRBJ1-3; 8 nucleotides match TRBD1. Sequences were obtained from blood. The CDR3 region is CASRNRGNAGNTIYF. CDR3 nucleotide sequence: TGTGCCAGTCGTAACAGGGGGAATGCTGGAAACACCATATATTTT.